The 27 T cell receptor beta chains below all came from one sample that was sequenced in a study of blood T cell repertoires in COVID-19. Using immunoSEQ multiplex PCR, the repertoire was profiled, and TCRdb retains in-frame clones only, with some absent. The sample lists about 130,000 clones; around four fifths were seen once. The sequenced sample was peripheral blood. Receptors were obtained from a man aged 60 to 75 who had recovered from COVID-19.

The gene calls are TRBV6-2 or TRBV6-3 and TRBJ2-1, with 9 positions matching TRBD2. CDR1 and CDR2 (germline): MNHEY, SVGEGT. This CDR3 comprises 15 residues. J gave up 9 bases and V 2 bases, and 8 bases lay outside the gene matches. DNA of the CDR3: TGTGCCAGCAGTTACGTGGGCGGGAGGGCCGGTGAGCAGTTCTTC. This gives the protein CASSYVGGRAGEQFF.

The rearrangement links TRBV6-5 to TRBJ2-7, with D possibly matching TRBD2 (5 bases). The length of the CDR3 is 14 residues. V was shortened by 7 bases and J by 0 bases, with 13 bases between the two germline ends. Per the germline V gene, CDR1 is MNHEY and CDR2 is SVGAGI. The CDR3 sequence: CASISAGPSYEQYF. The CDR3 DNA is TGTGCCAGCATTTCGGCGGGCCCCTCCTACGAGCAGTACTTC.

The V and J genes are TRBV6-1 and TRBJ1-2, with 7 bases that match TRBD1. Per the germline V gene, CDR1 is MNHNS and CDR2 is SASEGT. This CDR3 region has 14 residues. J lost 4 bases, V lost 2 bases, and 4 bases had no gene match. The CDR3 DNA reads TGTGCCAGCAGTGAATCGTACAGGGGCTATGGCTACACCTTC. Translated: CASSESYRGYGYTF.

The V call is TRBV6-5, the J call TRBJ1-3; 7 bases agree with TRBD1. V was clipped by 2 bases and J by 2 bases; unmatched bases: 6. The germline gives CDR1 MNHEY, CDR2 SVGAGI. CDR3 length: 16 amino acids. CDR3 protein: CASSYDRVIPGNTIYF. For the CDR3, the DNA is TGTGCCAGCAGTTACGACAGGGTAATACCTGGAAACACCATATATTTT.

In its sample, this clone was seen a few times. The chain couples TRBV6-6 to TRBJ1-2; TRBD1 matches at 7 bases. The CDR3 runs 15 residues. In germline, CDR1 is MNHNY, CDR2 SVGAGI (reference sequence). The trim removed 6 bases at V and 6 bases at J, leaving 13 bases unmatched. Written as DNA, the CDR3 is TGTGCCAGCAGGTGGGGACAGATACGGTCCCATGGCTACACCTTC. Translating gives CASRWGQIRSHGYTF.

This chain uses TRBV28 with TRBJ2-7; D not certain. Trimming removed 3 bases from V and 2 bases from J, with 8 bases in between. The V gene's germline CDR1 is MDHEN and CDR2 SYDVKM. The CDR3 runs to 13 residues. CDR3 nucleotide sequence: TGTGCCAGCAGTTTTTCAGGCCCCTACGAGCAGTACTTC. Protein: CASSFSGPYEQYF.

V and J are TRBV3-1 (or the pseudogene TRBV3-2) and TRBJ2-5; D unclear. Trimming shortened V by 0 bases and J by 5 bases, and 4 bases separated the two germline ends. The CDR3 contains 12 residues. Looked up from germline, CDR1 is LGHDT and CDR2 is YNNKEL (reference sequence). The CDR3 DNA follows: TGTGCCAGCAGCCAAGATCGGGAGACCCAGTACTTC. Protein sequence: CASSQDRETQYF.

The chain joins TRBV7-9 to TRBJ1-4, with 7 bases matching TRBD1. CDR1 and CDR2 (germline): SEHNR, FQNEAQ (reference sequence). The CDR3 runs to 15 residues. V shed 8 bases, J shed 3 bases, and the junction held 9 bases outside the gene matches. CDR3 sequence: CASRSTGTANEKLFF. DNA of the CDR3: TGTGCCAGCCGTTCTACCGGGACAGCTAATGAAAAACTGTTTTTT. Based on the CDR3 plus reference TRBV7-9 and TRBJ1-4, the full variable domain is DTGVSQNPRHKITKRGQNVTFRCDPISEHNRLYWYRQTLGQGPEFLTYFQNEAQLEKSRLLSDRFSAERPKGSFSTLEIQRTEQGDSAMYLCASRSTGTANEKLFFGSGTQLSVL.

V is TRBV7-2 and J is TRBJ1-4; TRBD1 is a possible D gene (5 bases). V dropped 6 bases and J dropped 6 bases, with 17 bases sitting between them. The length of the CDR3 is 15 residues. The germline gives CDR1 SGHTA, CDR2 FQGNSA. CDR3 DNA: TGTGCCAGCAGTCGAAACGGAGGAGGGGATGAAAAACTGTTTTTT. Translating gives CASSRNGGGDEKLFF.

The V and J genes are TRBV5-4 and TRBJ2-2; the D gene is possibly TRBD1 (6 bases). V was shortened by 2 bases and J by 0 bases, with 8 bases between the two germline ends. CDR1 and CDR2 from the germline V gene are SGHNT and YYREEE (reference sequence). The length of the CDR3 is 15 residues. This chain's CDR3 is CASSFGTTNTGELFF. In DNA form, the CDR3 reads TGTGCCAGCAGCTTTGGGACAACGAACACCGGGGAGCTGTTTTTT.

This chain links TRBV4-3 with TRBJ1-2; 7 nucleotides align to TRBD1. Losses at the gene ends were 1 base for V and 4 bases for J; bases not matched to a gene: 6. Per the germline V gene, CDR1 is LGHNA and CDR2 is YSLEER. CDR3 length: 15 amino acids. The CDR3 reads CASSQGRQGLYGYTF. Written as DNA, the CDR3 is TGCGCCAGCAGCCAAGGAAGACAGGGCCTCTATGGCTACACCTTC.

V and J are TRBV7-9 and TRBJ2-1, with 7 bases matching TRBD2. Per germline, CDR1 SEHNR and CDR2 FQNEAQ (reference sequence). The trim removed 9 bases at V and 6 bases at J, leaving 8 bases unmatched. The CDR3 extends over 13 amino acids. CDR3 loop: CASGRAGSNEQFF. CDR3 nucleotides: TGTGCCAGTGGGAGGGCCGGTTCCAATGAGCAGTTCTTC.

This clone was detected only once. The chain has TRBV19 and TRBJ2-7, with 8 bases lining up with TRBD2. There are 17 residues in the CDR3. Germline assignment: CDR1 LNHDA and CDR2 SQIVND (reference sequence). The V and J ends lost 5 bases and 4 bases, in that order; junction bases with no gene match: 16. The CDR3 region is CASSATGAGGLSYEQYF. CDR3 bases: TGTGCCAGTAGTGCCACAGGCGCGGGGGGCCTCTCGTACGAGCAGTACTTC.

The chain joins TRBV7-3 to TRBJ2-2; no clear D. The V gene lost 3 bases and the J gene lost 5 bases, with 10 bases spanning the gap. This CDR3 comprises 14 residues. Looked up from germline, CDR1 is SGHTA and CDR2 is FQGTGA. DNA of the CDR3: TGTGCCAGCAGCTTGCCCTTTACTACCGGGGAGCTGTTTTTT. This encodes CASSLPFTTGELFF.

The CDR3 protein is CASSLQGAPSEQFF. CDR3 sequence (DNA): TGTGCCAGCAGCCTGCAGGGGGCGCCCAGTGAGCAGTTCTTC. The chain has TRBV5-6 and TRBJ2-1; 8 bases map to TRBD1. With 4 bases clipped from V and 9 bases from J, the junction kept 9 bases outside the gene matches. The CDR3 covers 14 residues. From germline, CDR1 is SGHDT and CDR2 YYEEEE.

As DNA, the CDR3 is TGTGCCAGCAGACACCAGGTTTCCTACGAGCAGTACTTC. It translates to CASRHQVSYEQYF. J is TRBJ2-7 and V is TRBV12-3 or TRBV12-4; no definite D call. This CDR3 is 13 amino acids long. The V gene lost 6 bases and the J gene lost 1 base, with 10 bases spanning the gap.

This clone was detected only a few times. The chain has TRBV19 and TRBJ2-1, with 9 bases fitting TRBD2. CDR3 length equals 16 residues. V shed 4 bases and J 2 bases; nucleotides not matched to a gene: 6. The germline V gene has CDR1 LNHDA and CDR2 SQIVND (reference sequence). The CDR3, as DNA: TGTGCCAGTAGTAGAACCGGGACTAGCCCCTACAATGAGCAGTTCTTC. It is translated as CASSRTGTSPYNEQFF.

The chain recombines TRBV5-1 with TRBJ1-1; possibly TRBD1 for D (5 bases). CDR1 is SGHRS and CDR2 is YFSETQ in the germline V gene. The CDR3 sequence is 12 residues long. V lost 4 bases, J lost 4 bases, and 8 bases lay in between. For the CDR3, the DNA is TGCGCCAGCAGCCGGGGGGGCACTGAAGCTTTCTTT. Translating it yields CASSRGGTEAFF.

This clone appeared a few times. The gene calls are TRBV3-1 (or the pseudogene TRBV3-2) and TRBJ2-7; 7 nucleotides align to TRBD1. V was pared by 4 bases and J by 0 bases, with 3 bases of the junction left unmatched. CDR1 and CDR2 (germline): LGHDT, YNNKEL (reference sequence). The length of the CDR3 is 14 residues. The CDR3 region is CASSPDRYSYEQYF. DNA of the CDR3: TGTGCCAGCAGCCCGGACAGGTACTCCTACGAGCAGTACTTC.

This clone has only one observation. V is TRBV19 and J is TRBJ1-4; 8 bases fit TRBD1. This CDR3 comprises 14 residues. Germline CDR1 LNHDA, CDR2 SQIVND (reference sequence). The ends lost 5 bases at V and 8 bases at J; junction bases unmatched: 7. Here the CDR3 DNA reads TGTGCCAGTAGTCCGACAGGGGTGTACGAAAAACTGTTTTTT. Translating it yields CASSPTGVYEKLFF.

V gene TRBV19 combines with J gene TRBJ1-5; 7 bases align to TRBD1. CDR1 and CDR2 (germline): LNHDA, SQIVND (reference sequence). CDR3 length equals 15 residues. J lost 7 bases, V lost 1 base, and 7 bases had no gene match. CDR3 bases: TGTGCCAGTAGTATAGGTCAGGGGGGCGAACAGCCCCAGCATTTT. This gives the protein CASSIGQGGEQPQHF.

The CDR3: CASSPERGSATEAFF. The CDR3 bases are TGCGCCAGCAGCCCAGAAAGGGGATCGGCTACTGAAGCTTTCTTT. The rearrangement uses TRBV4-3 and TRBJ1-1; D is perhaps TRBD1 (5 bases). The CDR3 runs to 15 residues. V was trimmed by 4 bases and J by 5 bases, leaving 17 bases between them. Per the germline V gene, CDR1 is LGHNA and CDR2 is YSLEER.

Here the CDR3 DNA reads TGTGCCAGCAGCCACCGAAGACAGACGGGCTATGGCTACACCTTC. Residues: CASSHRRQTGYGYTF. V and J are TRBV3-1 (or the pseudogene TRBV3-2) and TRBJ1-2, with D maybe TRBD1 (5 bases). The CDR3 is 15 residues long. Between the trimmed V and J ends, which lost 3 bases and 4 bases, there was a span of 15 bases. CDR1 LGHDT and CDR2 YNNKEL come from the germline V gene (reference sequence).

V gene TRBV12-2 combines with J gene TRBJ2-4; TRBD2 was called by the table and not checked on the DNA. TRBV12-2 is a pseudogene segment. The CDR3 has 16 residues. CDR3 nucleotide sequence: TGTGCAAGTCGTCTCGGGAGGGGCACCTCCAAAAACATTCAGTACTTC. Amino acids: CASRLGRGTSKNIQYF.

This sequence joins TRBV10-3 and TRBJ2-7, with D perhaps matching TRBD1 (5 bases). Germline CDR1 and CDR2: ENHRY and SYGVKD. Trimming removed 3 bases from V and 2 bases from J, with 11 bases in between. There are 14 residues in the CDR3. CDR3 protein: CAISDSRAAYEQYF. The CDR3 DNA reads TGTGCCATCAGTGATTCCAGGGCTGCCTACGAGCAGTACTTC.

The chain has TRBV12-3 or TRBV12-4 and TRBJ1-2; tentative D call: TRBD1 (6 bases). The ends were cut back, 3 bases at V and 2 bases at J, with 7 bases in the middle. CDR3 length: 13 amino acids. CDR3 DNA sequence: TGTGCCAGCAGTTTTAGGGGGAACTATGGCTACACCTTC. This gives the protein CASSFRGNYGYTF.

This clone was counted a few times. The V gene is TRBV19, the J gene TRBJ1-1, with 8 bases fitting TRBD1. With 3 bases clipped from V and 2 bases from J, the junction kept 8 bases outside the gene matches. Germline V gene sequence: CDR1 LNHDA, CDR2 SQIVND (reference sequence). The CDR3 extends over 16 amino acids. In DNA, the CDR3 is TGTGCCAGTAGTATGGGGACAGGTCTTGTAAACACTGAAGCTTTCTTT. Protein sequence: CASSMGTGLVNTEAFF. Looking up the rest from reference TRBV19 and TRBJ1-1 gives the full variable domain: DGGITQSPKYLFRKEGQNVTLSCEQNLNHDAMYWYRQDPGQGLRLIYYSQIVNDFQKGDIAEGYSVSREKKESFPLTVTSAQKNPTAFYLCASSMGTGLVNTEAFFGQGTRLTVV.